This TCR beta chain was documented in a study of breast tumors, draining lymph nodes, adjacent tissues. Axillary draining lymph nodes of breast cancer patients supplied the node samples. One entry per CDR3 protein results from TCRdb running MiXCR on the multiplex PCR reads. Among 140,000 to 150,000 distinct CDR3 sequences listed, roughly 33% were seen once. The CDR3 runs to 14 residues. Germline CDR1 and CDR2: MDHEN and SYDVKM. Trimming took 8 bases from V and 0 from J; bases not matched to a gene: 4. Findings of the study overall: Tumors had less TCR diversity than lymph nodes, more than nontumor tissue.

This clonotype was detected many times. Its antigen is still unknown. The clonotype was recovered from a female donor with breast cancer. Some clones in this sample may be carry-over from other donors' samples. The source material was axillary lymph node tissue. The rearrangement uses TRBV28 and TRBJ2-1; 7 nucleotides align to TRBD2. The CDR3 region has the DNA TGTGCCAGCTCTGGGAGGGGCTCCTACAATGAGCAGTTCTTC. Its translation is CASSGRGSYNEQFF.